This T cell receptor beta chain was sequenced in a study of OX40 agonist ivuxolimab in advanced cancers. Assay: immunoSEQ multiplex PCR; the TCRdb copy retains only in-frame clones and omits some. The sample includes about 62,000 clones, 79% of them seen just once. This TCR was recovered from an adult with an advanced solid tumor such as melanoma, head and neck, liver or kidney cancer. The sequencing used CD4+ or CD8+ T cells sorted from blood, collected in a trial of the OX40 agonist ivuxolimab.

The CDR3 DNA reads as TGTGCCAGCAGTACAATGGGGGCGGATACGCAGTATTTT. Amino acid sequence: CASSTMGADTQYF. V and J are TRBV6-5 and TRBJ2-3; D might be TRBD1 (6 bases). Trimming took 5 bases from V and 6 from J, leaving 12 bases between them. The CDR3 sequence is 13 residues long. From germline, CDR1 is MNHEY and CDR2 SVGAGI.